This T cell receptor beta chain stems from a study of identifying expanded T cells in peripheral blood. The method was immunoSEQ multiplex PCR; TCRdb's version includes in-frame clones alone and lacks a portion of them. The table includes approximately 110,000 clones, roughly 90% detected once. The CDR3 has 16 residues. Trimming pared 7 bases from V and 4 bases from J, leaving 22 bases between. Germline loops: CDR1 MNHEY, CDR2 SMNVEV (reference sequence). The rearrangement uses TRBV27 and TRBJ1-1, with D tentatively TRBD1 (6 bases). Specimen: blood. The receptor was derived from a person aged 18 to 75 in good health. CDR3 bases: TGTGCCAGCAACCTATCGGGACACGGGTTGAGCACTGAAGCTTTCTTT. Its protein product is CASNLSGHGLSTEAFF.